This TCR beta chain was recorded in a study of tumor and adjacent non-tumor tissue in lung cancer. Study in general: On average, productive TCRbeta reads reached 4 million to 5 million per sample. General observations from the study: Normal lung showed higher cumulative top 100 clone frequency than tumor. Tumor tissue had significantly higher TCR diversity than normal lung. Tumor TCR diversity, when higher, was linked to shorter survival.

A modified ARM-PCR protocol with three rounds of nested PCR amplified TCRbeta. TCRdb re-derived calls from the multiplex PCR reads in MiXCR, one entry per CDR3 protein. Of some 100,000 distinct CDR3 sequences listed, more than 55% are singletons. Germline loops: CDR1 GTSNPN, CDR2 SVGIG (reference sequence). This CDR3 has 15 amino acids. This sample's RNA came from whole unsorted tissue. Distant lung tissue was collected more than 3 cm away from the tumor edge. About this clonotype itself: Its antigen remains unknown. A junction boundary mismatches the germline segment, possibly from a read error.

The origin of this receptor is a man aged 25-40 years with non-small cell lung cancer. The rearrangement joins TRBV30 to TRBJ2-1; the D gene is possibly TRBD1 (5 bases). Sequencing input: distant non-tumor lung tissue. CDR3 sequence (DNA): TGTGCCTGGAGTCGTGAGACAAGGGGCTACAATGGGCAGTTCTTC. It yields the protein CAWSRETRGYNGQFF.